This T cell receptor (beta chain) was captured in a study of follicular helper T cells after annual influenza vaccination. This CDR3 is built from 12 residues. Germline CDR1 reads SGHRS; CDR2 reads YFSETQ. The V end lost 6 bases, the J end lost 4 bases, and 10 bases lay between the germline ends. This sample's time point: 2015-2016 season, pre-vaccination. TCRdb keeps only in-frame clones here, not all; method: immunoSEQ multiplex PCR. In the table there are 12,000 or so clones, over 70% of which are singletons. The J gene is TRBJ2-5, the V gene TRBV5-1; D gene uncertain. This TCR came from an adult who received the influenza vaccine. The specimen comprised CXCR5+ CD38- circulating T follicular helper cells from blood, sampled on the day of influenza vaccination. The subset: circulating Tfh, non-naive CD4+CXCR5+PD-1+ (ICOS+CD38+ or ICOS-CD38-). The DNA for the CDR3 is TGCGCCAGCATTGGGGAAGGAGAGACCCAGTACTTC. Amino acids: CASIGEGETQYF.